The subject of this entry is one T cell receptor (beta chain). CDR1 and CDR2 (germline): LNHDA, SQIVND (reference sequence). CDR3 length: 13 residues. Between the trimmed V and J ends, which lost 4 bases and 5 bases, there was a span of 11 bases. This sample stems from a study of T cell changes during pregnancy in multiple sclerosis. The data were produced by immunoSEQ multiplex PCR, yet TCRdb's version contains in-frame clones alone and is incomplete. The sample has about 64,000 clones, roughly 92% seen once. The sequenced sample was peripheral blood, obtained in the second trimester of pregnancy. The chain recombines TRBV19 with TRBJ1-1; TRBD1 might be the D (5 bases). The receptor was derived from a female donor with multiple sclerosis, enrolled in a pregnancy study. CDR3 protein: CASSKEGKTEAFF. The CDR3 DNA sequence: TGTGCCAGTAGTAAGGAGGGGAAGACTGAAGCTTTCTTT.